This T cell receptor beta chain was recovered during a study of human T cells and chemical hapten exposure. Study observations and caveats: Because they had alopecia, donors may respond immunologically unlike healthy people.

Time point indicated: pre-sensitization, week 0. Treatment denoted: therapeutic diphenylcyclopropenone sensitization with weekly scalp DPC. CDR3 length: 16 residues. The V segment lost 4 bases and the J segment 5 bases; nucleotides outside the gene matches: 8. Germline CDR1 is SGHTA and CDR2 is FQGNSA. TCRdb independently ran MiXCR on the RACE reads; one entry per CDR3 protein. The repertoire has 250,000 to 300,000 distinct CDR3 sequences, almost 8% of them found once; the top ten carry 1.2%. In this sample, this clonotype turned up a few times. Its target is unknown. The sequence derives from a man aged 18 to 29 with alopecia areata. Some clones in this sample may be carry-over from other donors' samples. The chain employs TRBV7-2 and TRBJ2-3, with 11 bases identical to TRBD2. The specimen comprised whole blood, sampled in connection with sensitization to the hapten diphenylcyclopropenone (DPC). CDR3 sequence (DNA): TGTGCCAGCAGCTCTCCGACTAGCGGGGCCGTAGATACGCAGTATTTT. It is translated as CASSSPTSGAVDTQYF. The full variable domain, completed using reference TRBV7-2 and TRBJ2-3, is GAGVSQSPSNKVTEKGKDVELRCDPISGHTALYWYRQSLGQGLEFLIYFQGNSAPDKSGLPSDRFSAERTGGSVSTLTIQRTQQEDSAVYLCASSSPTSGAVDTQYFGPGTRLTVL.